The clone carrying this T cell receptor beta chain came up a few times. The target antigen is unknown. A TCRbeta library incorporating unique molecular identifiers was prepared. TCRdb re-called the PCR reads with MiXCR, one entry per CDR3 protein. The table has 500,000 to 650,000 distinct CDR3 sequences, roughly 13% seen once. This entry belongs to a study of T-cell reconstitution after alpha-beta-depleted transplantation in children. Broader study findings: It was surviving recipient T cells and thymic progenitors that gave some patients high TCRbeta diversity at day 60. At the one-year point after transplant, T-cell counts and TCRbeta diversity were found to come mostly from T cells that had been newly produced. Reportedly, alpha-beta T cells present about two months post-transplant originated from several hundred expanded clones of graft origin.

Germline CDR1 and CDR2: MNHEY and SVGAGI. Between the trimmed V and J ends, which lost 2 bases and 2 bases, there was a span of 10 bases. This CDR3 has 14 residues. The input for sequencing was PBMCs, mostly from graft donor cells, taken 360 days after TCRalphabeta/CD19-depleted stem cell transplant. The V call is TRBV6-5, the J call TRBJ2-7; either TRBD1 or TRBD2 may fit D (5 bases each). The clonotype originates from a male patient under 18 who had a stem cell transplant for acute myeloid leukemia, so the T cells may come from the graft donor. This chain's CDR3 is CASSYPGRPYEQYF. Here the CDR3 DNA reads TGTGCCAGCAGTTACCCGGGACGGCCCTACGAGCAGTACTTC.